This T cell receptor beta chain was captured by sequencing in a study of CD4 T cells in relation to SARS-CoV-2 and coronaviruses. Notes on this clone: No antigen is known for it.

The CDR3 spans 18 residues. Germline V gene data show CDR1 as LGHNA and CDR2 as YSLEER. V gave up 4 bases and J gave up 2 bases; unmatched junction bases: 11. Repertoires were generated with immunoSEQ multiplex PCR, while TCRdb's copy carries only in-frame clones and drops some. Here the sample spans approximately 26,000 clones, 73% being singletons. CD4+ T cells from unexposed donors were obtained before the COVID-19 pandemic (2011-2018). Isolation of CD4+ T cells took place after approximately 11 days in culture. The clonotype comes from a human donor in good health. The chain couples TRBV4-3 to TRBJ2-3; TRBD1 matches 11 bases. Material for sequencing was CD4+ T cells from PBMCs, cultured in vitro. CDR3 sequence reads: CASSRRTGTGGYTDTQYF. For the CDR3, the DNA is TGCGCCAGCAGCCGTCGTACCGGGACAGGGGGGTACACAGATACGCAGTATTTT.